This paragraph covers one T cell receptor (beta chain) sequence. What it binds is not known. V lost 2 bases to trimming and J lost 2 bases; unmatched junction nucleotides: 4. CDR1 is MDHEN, CDR2 SYDVKM, per germline. This CDR3 spans 15 amino acids. This record belongs to a study of CD8 T cells in ankylosing spondylitis. General study findings and limits: Reportedly, matched ankylosing spondylitis synovial fluid was significantly enriched for disease-linked clones. For ankylosing spondylitis blood, a TCR beta motif of 8 or 9 highly homologous variants appeared characteristic. The disease-linked clones had a CD8+ phenotype and low blood frequencies. Some of these motif variants have turned up before, in reports on reactive arthritis synovial fluid and blood.

TCRdb reanalysed the 5' RACE reads using MiXCR and keeps one entry per CDR3 protein. The sample records roughly 440,000 distinct CDR3 sequences, over 15% being singletons. The receptor comes from a male donor with ankylosing spondylitis. The gene calls are TRBV28 and TRBJ2-3, with 7 bases that match TRBD1. Sequenced input: blood, either unsorted or a sorted T cell fraction (not recorded which). In DNA, the CDR3 is TGTGCCAGCAGTTTAATTGACAGGGACACAGATACGCAGTATTTT. This translates into CASSLIDRDTDTQYF.